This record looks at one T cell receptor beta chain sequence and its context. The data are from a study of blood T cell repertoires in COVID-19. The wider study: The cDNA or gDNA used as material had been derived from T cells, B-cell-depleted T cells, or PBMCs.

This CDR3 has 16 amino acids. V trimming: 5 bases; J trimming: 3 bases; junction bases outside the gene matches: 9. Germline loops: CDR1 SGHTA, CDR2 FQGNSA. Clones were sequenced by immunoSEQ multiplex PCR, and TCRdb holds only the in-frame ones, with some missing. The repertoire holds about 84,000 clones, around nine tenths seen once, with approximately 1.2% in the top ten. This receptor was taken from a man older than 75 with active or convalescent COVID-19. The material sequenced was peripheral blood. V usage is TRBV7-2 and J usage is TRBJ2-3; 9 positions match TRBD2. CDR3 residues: CASSPRSGRGTDTQYF. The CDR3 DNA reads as TGTGCCAGCAGCCCGCGTAGCGGGAGAGGAACAGATACGCAGTATTTT.